This is a list of T cell receptor beta chains from one sample in a study of T cells in localized non-small cell lung cancer. The method was immunoSEQ multiplex PCR; TCRdb's version includes in-frame clones alone and lacks a portion of them. This sample carries around 50,000 clones, around 81% of them seen once, and the ten largest clones take about 20%. The source was peripheral blood, collected before any cancer treatment. The receptor set was obtained from a female donor of 60 years or more with stage II squamous cell lung carcinoma. Both conserved end residues are part of each CDR3. D genes are given only for firm matches. Size tells how often a clone was seen (once, few, many) or the class of an expanded clone, and some rows leave it out.

-	TRBV15	TRBJ2-5	-	CATSRARGAPKETQYF	TGTGCCACCAGCAGAGCTCGCGGGGCTCCTAAAGAGACCCAGTACTTC
-	TRBV5-1	TRBJ1-4	once	CASSPDGFSNEKLFF	TGCGCCAGCAGCCCGGATGGGTTCTCTAATGAAAAACTGTTTTTT
-	TRBV29-1	TRBJ2-5	-	CSGEGPGETQYF	TGCAGCGGTGAGGGGCCGGGGGAGACCCAGTACTTC
-	TRBV19	TRBJ1-1	-	CASRTSALNTEAFF	TGTGCCAGTAGGACTTCGGCCTTGAACACTGAAGCTTTCTTT
-	TRBV5-1	TRBJ1-1	-	CASRMPGTSTTEAFF	TGCGCCAGCAGAATGCCCGGGACGAGCACCACTGAAGCTTTCTTT
-	TRBV5-5	TRBJ1-5	-	CASSARTGVNQPQHF	TGTGCCAGCAGCGCCCGGACCGGGGTCAACCAGCCCCAGCATTTT
-	TRBV19	TRBJ1-2	-	CASSSPGELSGYTF	TGTGCCAGTAGTTCTCCAGGGGAACTTTCTGGCTACACCTTC
-	TRBV6-1	TRBJ2-3	-	CASSEVGGWDTQYF	TGTGCCAGCAGTGAGGTGGGGGGCTGGGATACGCAGTATTTT
TRBD1	TRBV29-1	TRBJ1-1	-	CSAGTGYTTEAFF	TGCAGCGCCGGGACAGGGTATACCACTGAAGCTTTCTTT
-	TRBV29-1	TRBJ1-1	-	CSVTGSNTEAFF	TGCAGCGTTACGGGGTCGAACACTGAAGCTTTCTTT
-	TRBV4-3	TRBJ1-1	-	CASSRSGFTEAFF	TGCGCCAGCAGCCGATCAGGGTTCACTGAAGCTTTCTTT
-	TRBV10-3	TRBJ1-1	few	CAISESAGGAEAFF	TGTGCCATCAGTGAGTCCGCTGGGGGCGCCGAGGCTTTCTTT
-	TRBV9	TRBJ2-2	-	CASSVEVTGELFF	TGTGCCAGCAGCGTAGAAGTGACCGGGGAGCTGTTTTTT
-	TRBV19	TRBJ2-5	-	CASSSRLGGQETQYF	TGTGCCAGTAGTTCGCGACTTGGCGGCCAAGAGACCCAGTACTTC
TRBD2	TRBV6-4	TRBJ2-1	-	CASRRRGGPPIEQFF	TGTGCCAGCAGAAGGCGGGGGGGGCCCCCCATAGAGCAGTTCTTC
-	TRBV7-2	TRBJ1-5	-	CASSLAGGVRASQHF	TGTGCCAGCAGCTTAGCTGGGGGGGTAAGGGCGTCCCAGCATTTT
-	TRBV2	TRBJ1-1	once	CASSLLQGRNTEAFF	TGTGCCAGCAGCTTATTACAGGGTAGGAACACTGAAGCTTTCTTT
-	TRBV7-2	TRBJ1-3	-	CASSRTLGGGNTIYF	TGTGCCAGCAGCCGGACCCTGGGAGGCGGAAACACCATATATTTT